These 22 T cell receptor beta chains were sequenced from one sample in a study of CD8 T cells in ankylosing spondylitis. The study, taken as a whole, reports: Seemingly distinctive of ankylosing spondylitis blood was a TCR beta motif formed by eight highly homologous variants.

TCRdb re-derived calls from the 5' RACE reads in MiXCR, one entry per CDR3 protein. Here the sample spans about 330,000 distinct CDR3 sequences, 8% being singletons. No antigen is known for these receptors. The sequenced sample consisted of blood, either unsorted or a sorted T cell fraction (not recorded which). All receptors come from a male donor with ankylosing spondylitis.

In this sample, this clonotype turned up many times. This sequence joins TRBV7-9 and TRBJ1-1, with 8 bases aligning to TRBD1. This CDR3 has 17 amino acids. V was clipped by 5 bases and J by 5 bases; unmatched bases: 16. The germline V gene encodes CDR1 SEHNR and CDR2 FQNEAQ (reference sequence). As DNA, the CDR3 is TGTGCCAGCAGCAAAGGGGCCCACAGGGGGAGTTTTACTGAAGCTTTCTTT. As protein: CASSKGAHRGSFTEAFF.

The chain joins TRBV5-1 to TRBJ1-1; D may be TRBD1 (5 bases). Germline V CDR1 and CDR2: SGHRS, YFSETQ. CDR3 length: 17 amino acids. Trimming cost V 3 bases and J 0 bases, with 18 bases left between them. The CDR3 DNA reads TGCGCCAGCAGCTGGAGCCCAGGTGGGGACCTGAACACTGAAGCTTTCTTT. Translation: CASSWSPGGDLNTEAFF. The whole variable domain, filled in from reference TRBV5-1 and TRBJ1-1, reads KAGVTQTPRYLIKTRGQQVTLSCSPISGHRSVSWYQQTPGQGLQFLFEYFSETQRNKGNFPGRFSGRQFSNSRSEMNVSTLELGDSALYLCASSWSPGGDLNTEAFFGQGTRLTVV.

V and J are TRBV10-3 and TRBJ2-2; 7 positions agree with TRBD2. The junction had 9 bases not matched to a gene; V was cut back by 3 bases and J by 5 bases. Germline loops: CDR1 ENHRY, CDR2 SYGVKD. The CDR3 loop spans 16 amino acids. The CDR3 protein is CAISEAGSPYTGELFF. In DNA, the CDR3 is TGTGCCATCAGTGAAGCGGGATCCCCTTATACCGGGGAGCTGTTTTTT.

The chain combines TRBV12-3 or TRBV12-4 with TRBJ2-1, with D perhaps matching TRBD1 (6 bases). This CDR3 is built from 13 residues. The germline V and J ends were trimmed by 6 bases and 4 bases, with 10 bases remaining between them. CDR3 DNA sequence: TGTGCCAGCAGACTTGACAGGTACAATGAGCAGTTCTTC. This translates into CASRLDRYNEQFF.

This clonotype was seen a few times. The rearrangement uses TRBV19 and TRBJ1-5; 8 bases match TRBD1. V shed 4 bases and J 7 bases; nucleotides not matched to a gene: 12. Germline loops: CDR1 LNHDA, CDR2 SQIVND (reference sequence). This CDR3 spans 16 amino acids. The CDR3 protein is CASSTYPDRVEQPQHF. For the CDR3, the DNA is TGTGCCAGTAGTACCTACCCGGACAGGGTGGAACAGCCCCAGCATTTT. Full variable domain (missing parts from reference TRBV19 and TRBJ1-5): DGGITQSPKYLFRKEGQNVTLSCEQNLNHDAMYWYRQDPGQGLRLIYYSQIVNDFQKGDIAEGYSVSREKKESFPLTVTSAQKNPTAFYLCASSTYPDRVEQPQHFGDGTRLSIL.

This chain uses TRBV28 with TRBJ1-6; D gene uncertain. This CDR3 comprises 15 residues. Germline V lookup: CDR1 MDHEN, CDR2 SYDVKM. V lost 6 bases and J lost 9, with 18 bases in between. The CDR3 DNA reads TGTGCCAGCAGATCCCCAGACGGGGAGATTTCACCCCTCCACTTT. Its translation: CASRSPDGEISPLHF.

This clonotype occurred a few times. V is TRBV5-6 and J is TRBJ2-7; 10 nucleotides agree with TRBD2. The CDR3 is 17 residues long. V lost 2 bases and J lost 0; bases outside the gene matches: 8. Germline V gene data show CDR1 as SGHDT and CDR2 as YYEEEE. The CDR3 nucleotides read TGTGCCAGCAGCTTACTGGGACTAGCGAAGAGCTCCTACGAGCAGTACTTC. Protein sequence: CASSLLGLAKSSYEQYF.

Note on this clonotype: A much larger clone lies a single base off, so this may be a read error. This chain connects TRBV4-1 to TRBJ1-6; D is ambiguous. Germline V CDR1 and CDR2: MGHRA, YSYEKL. The CDR3 consists of 16 residues. V was cut by 0 bases and J by 10 bases, with 16 bases left in between. The CDR3 loop reads CASSQDRNSRGSPLHF. The DNA for the CDR3 is TGCGCCAGCAGCCAAGATCGCAACTCGCGGGGATCACCCCTCCACTTT.

V usage is TRBV12-3 or TRBV12-4 and J usage is TRBJ2-3; no definite D call. V gave up 3 bases and J gave up 5 bases, with 9 bases separating them. The CDR3 contains 13 residues. CDR3 sequence (DNA): TGTGCCAGCAGTTTTAAGGGTGGAGATACGCAGTATTTT. The encoded protein is CASSFKGGDTQYF.

This rearrangement joins TRBV7-9 to TRBJ2-2, with D hard to call. V dropped 0 bases and J dropped 0 bases, with 8 bases sitting between them. CDR3 length: 16 amino acids. Germline CDR1 reads SEHNR; CDR2 reads FQNEAQ (reference sequence). The CDR3 region is CASSLAGRANTGELFF. The CDR3 DNA reads as TGTGCCAGCAGCTTAGCGGGCAGAGCGAACACCGGGGAGCTGTTTTTT.

This clonotype has just a few counts. The rearrangement links TRBV28 to TRBJ2-1, with TRBD1 matching over 9 bases. This CDR3 is built from 10 residues. CDR1 MDHEN and CDR2 SYDVKM come from the germline V gene. CDR3 in DNA: TGTGCTACAGGGGGCTGGGAGCAGTTCTTC. It translates to CATGGWEQFF.

This chain links TRBV7-8 with TRBJ2-7; D ambiguous. The V gene's germline CDR1 is SGHVS and CDR2 FQNEAQ. The germline V and J ends were trimmed by 0 bases and 2 bases, with 8 bases remaining between them. The CDR3 consists of 14 residues. The DNA for the CDR3 is TGTGCCAGCAGCTTAGCTACGGAGCCCTACGAGCAGTACTTC. Amino acids: CASSLATEPYEQYF.

Many counts were recorded for this clonotype. J is TRBJ1-1 and V is TRBV5-6; no clear D. The CDR3 consists of 14 residues. V lost 4 bases and J 3 bases, leaving 13 bases between the germline ends. Germline-derived CDR1 and CDR2 are SGHDT and YYEEEE. The CDR3 loop reads CASSHRTEDTEAFF. The CDR3 bases are TGTGCCAGCAGCCACCGTACGGAGGACACTGAAGCTTTCTTT.

This clonotype was counted only a few times. This chain joins TRBV20-1 and TRBJ2-2; TRBD2 matches 15 bases. The junction had 2 bases not matched to a gene; V was cut back by 0 bases and J by 6 bases. In germline, CDR1 is DFQATT, CDR2 SNEGSKA (reference sequence). The CDR3 covers 16 residues. The CDR3 DNA reads TGCAGTGCTAGAGAGGGACTAGCGGGAGGAGCCGGGGAGCTGTTTTTT. As protein: CSAREGLAGGAGELFF.

V gene TRBV3-1 combines with J gene TRBJ1-4; a weak D match, TRBD1 (5 bases). This CDR3 is 14 amino acids long. The germline V and J ends were trimmed by 4 bases and 8 bases, with 14 bases remaining between them. Germline CDR1 is LGHDT and CDR2 is YNNKEL (reference sequence). The CDR3 nucleotides read TGTGCCAGCAGCCCTCGAGGGGCTCGGGAAAAACTGTTTTTT. Encoded protein: CASSPRGAREKLFF.

In its sample, this clonotype was seen many times. This chain joins TRBV28 and TRBJ2-7; TRBD1 agrees at 7 bases. Germline V gene sequence: CDR1 MDHEN, CDR2 SYDVKM. Trimming removed 5 bases from V and 2 bases from J; junction bases left unmatched: 9. This CDR3 comprises 15 residues. The CDR3 is CASSPGQNLAYEQYF. CDR3 sequence (DNA): TGTGCCAGCAGTCCGGGACAGAATTTGGCCTACGAGCAGTACTTC.

At least ten counts were recorded for this clonotype. The chain couples TRBV2 to TRBJ2-1, with D possibly being TRBD2 (5 bases). The V gene's germline CDR1 is SNHLY and CDR2 FYNNEI. Trimming cost V 10 bases and J 6 bases, with 16 bases left between them. The CDR3 runs to 13 residues. CDR3: CATRRGPTNEQFF. For the CDR3, the DNA is TGTGCCACCCGACGCGGGCCTACCAATGAGCAGTTCTTC.

This clonotype was detected ten times or more. Here the CDR3 reads CASSLTRQDPDTQYF. The CDR3, as DNA: TGTGCCAGCAGCTTGACCCGACAGGATCCAGATACGCAGTATTTT. The V call is TRBV5-6, the J call TRBJ2-3, with a possible D match to TRBD1 (6 bases). Germline V gene data show CDR1 as SGHDT and CDR2 as YYEEEE. V gave up 1 base and J gave up 4 bases, with 13 bases separating them. The CDR3 extends over 15 amino acids.

This clonotype was recorded at least ten times. In nucleotides, the CDR3 is TGCAGTGCTAGAGACAGGGCGGGATCCAGTCAGCCCCAGCATTTT. Its protein product is CSARDRAGSSQPQHF. J is TRBJ1-5 and V is TRBV20-1, with D perhaps matching TRBD1 (5 bases). Germline CDR1 reads DFQATT; CDR2 reads SNEGSKA (reference sequence). This CDR3 region has 15 residues. The germline V and J ends were trimmed by 0 bases and 6 bases, with 15 bases remaining between them.

This chain uses TRBV12-3 or TRBV12-4 with TRBJ2-2, with 7 nucleotides matching TRBD2. Trimming cost V 0 bases and J 7 bases; bases outside gene matches: 5. The CDR3 runs to 15 residues. The CDR3: CASSLAGGLGGELFF. CDR3 in DNA: TGTGCCAGCAGTTTAGCGGGAGGGCTTGGCGGGGAGCTGTTTTTT.

The chain joins TRBV6-1 to TRBJ2-5, with D tentatively TRBD1 (5 bases). The CDR3 is 14 amino acids. Per the germline V gene, CDR1 is MNHNS and CDR2 is SASEGT. The germline V and J ends were trimmed by 4 bases and 5 bases, with 14 bases remaining between them. The CDR3 loop is CASSGPDTAETQYF. Written as DNA, the CDR3 is TGTGCCAGCAGTGGCCCGGACACCGCCGAGACCCAGTACTTC.

This clonotype appeared many times. CDR3 DNA: TGCAGCGTCGACTCCACAGGGGGCGGCTACGAGCAGTACTTC. Translating it yields CSVDSTGGGYEQYF. V gene TRBV29-1 combines with J gene TRBJ2-7; 9 bases are shared with TRBD1. The CDR3 consists of 14 residues. The germline gives CDR1 SQVTM, CDR2 ANQGSEA. Germline trimming cut 6 bases from V and 3 bases from J; bases unmatched to any gene: 9.